This T cell receptor (beta chain) emerged from a study of T cell responses to AZD1222 COVID-19 vaccine. Trimming removed 4 bases from V and 4 bases from J; junction bases left unmatched: 4. The CDR3 runs to 16 residues. The germline V gene encodes CDR1 MGHRA and CDR2 YSYEKL. TCRdb's table, derived via immunoSEQ multiplex PCR, lists solely in-frame clones and lacks some. This sample carries approximately 130,000 clones, 65% to 90% of them seen once, and the ten largest clones take 7.9%. The sequence was obtained from an adult who received the MenACWY meningococcal vaccine as a control. The rearrangement links TRBV4-1 to TRBJ2-3; 14 nucleotides align to TRBD2. Sequencing was performed on peripheral blood, taken 28 days after the second dose of the MenACWY control vaccine. CDR3 residues: CASSLGLAGGADTQYF. As DNA, the CDR3 is TGCGCCAGCAGCCTCGGACTAGCGGGAGGAGCAGATACGCAGTATTTT.